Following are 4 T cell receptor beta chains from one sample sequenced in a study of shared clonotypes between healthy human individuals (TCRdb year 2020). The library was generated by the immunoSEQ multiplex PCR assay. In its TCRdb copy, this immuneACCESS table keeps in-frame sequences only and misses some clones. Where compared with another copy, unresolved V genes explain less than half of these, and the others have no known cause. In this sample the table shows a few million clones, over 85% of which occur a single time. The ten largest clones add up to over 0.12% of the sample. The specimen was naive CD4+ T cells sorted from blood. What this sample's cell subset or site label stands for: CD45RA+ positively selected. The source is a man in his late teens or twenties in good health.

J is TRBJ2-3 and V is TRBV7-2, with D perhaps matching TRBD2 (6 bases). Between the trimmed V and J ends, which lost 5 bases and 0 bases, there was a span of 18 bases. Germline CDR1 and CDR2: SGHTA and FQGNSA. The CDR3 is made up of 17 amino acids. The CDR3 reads CASSLRTGGASTDTQYF. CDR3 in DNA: TGTGCCAGCAGCCTCAGGACTGGCGGGGCTAGCACAGATACGCAGTATTTT.

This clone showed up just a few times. In DNA form, the CDR3 reads TGTGCCAGCAGCCAAGGCCTGGGGGAGGATCAGCCCCAGCATTTT. It encodes CASSQGLGEDQPQHF. The chain couples TRBV4-2 to TRBJ1-5; D might be TRBD1 (5 bases). The CDR3 contains 15 residues. Trimming shortened V by 1 base and J by 5 bases, and 12 bases separated the two germline ends. CDR1 and CDR2 (germline): LGHNA, YNFKEQ.

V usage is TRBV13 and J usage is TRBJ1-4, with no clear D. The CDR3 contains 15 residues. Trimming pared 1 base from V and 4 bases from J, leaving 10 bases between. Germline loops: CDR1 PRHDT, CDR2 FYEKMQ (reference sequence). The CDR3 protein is CASSLDGTDNEKLFF. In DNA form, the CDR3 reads TGTGCCAGCAGCTTAGACGGCACGGATAATGAAAAACTGTTTTTT. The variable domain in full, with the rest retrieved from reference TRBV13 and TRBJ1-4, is AAGVIQSPRHLIKEKRETATLKCYPIPRHDTVYWYQQGPGQDPQFLISFYEKMQSDKGSIPDRFSAQQFSDYHSELNMSSLELGDSALYFCASSLDGTDNEKLFFGSGTQLSVL.

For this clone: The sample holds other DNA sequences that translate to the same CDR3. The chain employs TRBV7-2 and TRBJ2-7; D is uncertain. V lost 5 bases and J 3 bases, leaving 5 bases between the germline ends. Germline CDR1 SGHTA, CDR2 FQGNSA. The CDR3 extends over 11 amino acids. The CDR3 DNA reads TGTGCCAGCAGCCCCGGCTACGAGCAGTACTTC. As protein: CASSPGYEQYF.